A selection of T cell receptor beta chains follows, all from one sample in a study of PD-1 blockade in classical Hodgkin lymphoma. TCRdb's table, derived via immunoSEQ multiplex PCR, lists solely in-frame clones and lacks some. Among 70,000 or so clones listed, 93% were seen once. What was sequenced was peripheral blood mononuclear cells (PBMCs). The receptors were gathered from a human donor with classical Hodgkin lymphoma. The CDR3 runs from the conserved cysteine through the conserved F or W. D genes are given only for firm matches. Only part of the rows carry a size: once, few, many, or a class if the clone is expanded.

CDR3aa	CDR3nt	j_gene	abundance	v_gene	d_gene
CASSFRGSYGYTF	TGTGCCAGCAGTTTTCGGGGTAGCTATGGCTACACCTTC	TRBJ1-2	medium-sized	TRBV28	.
CASSLRQGNEKLFF	TGCGCCAGCAGCTTGCGACAGGGCAATGAAAAACTGTTTTTT	TRBJ1-4	.	TRBV5-1	TRBD1
CASSYTGGISRDQYF	TGTGCCAGCAGTTACACAGGGGGGATTTCAAGAGACCAGTACTTC	TRBJ2-5	.	TRBV6-6	TRBD1
CASSLENSDPNTGELFF	TGTGCCAGCAGCTTAGAGAACTCGGACCCGAACACCGGGGAACTGTTTTTT	TRBJ2-2	.	TRBV7-2	.
CASSDSTSGGDTQYF	TGTGCCAGCAGTGACTCGACTAGCGGGGGGGATACGCAGTATTTT	TRBJ2-3	.	TRBV6-4	TRBD2
CASSQETAAGVNEQFF	TGCGCCAGCAGCCAAGAAACGGCAGCGGGAGTCAATGAGCAGTTCTTC	TRBJ2-1	.	TRBV4-1	TRBD2
CAWTGNSNQPQHF	TGTGCCTGGACAGGAAATAGCAATCAGCCCCAGCATTTT	TRBJ1-5	.	TRBV30	.
CASSVEGQPSYEQYF	TGTGCCAGCAGCGTGGAGGGACAGCCCTCCTACGAGCAGTACTTC	TRBJ2-7	.	TRBV9	.
CATSRVRDTGTYEQYF	TGTGCCACCAGCAGAGTAAGGGACACCGGTACCTACGAGCAGTACTTC	TRBJ2-7	.	TRBV15	.
CASSPGTEQFF	TGTGCCAGCAGCCCAGGGACAGAGCAGTTCTTC	TRBJ2-1	.	TRBV6-9	.
CASSKEYRGFGTEAFF	TGTGCCAGCAGCAAAGAGTACAGGGGATTTGGGACTGAAGCTTTCTTT	TRBJ1-1	.	TRBV21-1	.
CASSPPSAFRTEAFF	TGCGCCAGCAGCCCACCCTCCGCGTTTAGGACTGAAGCTTTCTTT	TRBJ1-1	.	TRBV5-1	.
CASSKGTGFEMVYGYTF	TGCGCCAGCAGCAAGGGGACAGGGTTTGAAATGGTCTATGGCTACACCTTC	TRBJ1-2	.	TRBV5-1	TRBD1
CASSLLLAAYNEQFF	TGTGCCAGCAGCTTACTACTAGCGGCATACAATGAGCAGTTCTTC	TRBJ2-1	once	TRBV5-4	TRBD2
CASSLVPGDSTGELFF	TGTGCCAGCAGCTTAGTCCCAGGGGATTCCACCGGGGAGCTGTTTTTT	TRBJ2-2	.	TRBV7-9	.
CASSFSLQGSLGSYEQYF	TGCGCCAGCAGCTTCAGCCTACAGGGATCGTTGGGCTCCTACGAGCAGTACTTC	TRBJ2-7	.	TRBV5-1	.
CASTYGGRNEKLFF	TGTGCCAGCACCTACGGGGGGCGGAATGAAAAACTGTTTTTT	TRBJ1-4	.	TRBV28	.
CASTSAGTSGGNEQFF	TGTGCCAGTACTTCCGCCGGGACTAGCGGGGGCAATGAGCAGTTCTTC	TRBJ2-1	.	TRBV19	TRBD2
CASSWGTGESNTEAFF	TGTGCCAGCTCTTGGGGGACAGGGGAATCGAACACTGAAGCTTTCTTT	TRBJ1-1	.	TRBV18	TRBD1
CASSQGDRAYYTF	TGCGCCAGCAGCCAAGGGGACAGAGCTTACTACACCTTC	TRBJ1-2	.	TRBV4-1	TRBD1
CASSLASQGGEAFF	TGTGCCAGCAGCTTAGCAAGCCAGGGTGGCGAAGCTTTCTTT	TRBJ1-1	.	TRBV11-2	.
CASSLVGGLASEQFF	TGCGCCAGCAGCTTGGTTGGCGGACTAGCTAGTGAGCAGTTCTTC	TRBJ2-1	.	TRBV5-1	TRBD2
CASSQEARGGPDTQYF	TGCGCCAGCAGCCAAGAGGCGAGGGGGGGCCCAGATACGCAGTATTTT	TRBJ2-3	.	TRBV4-3	.
CASSEYEGYGYTF	TGTGCCAGCAGTGAATATGAGGGCTATGGCTACACCTTC	TRBJ1-2	.	TRBV25-1	.
CASSVSGDGYTF	TGTGCCAGCAGTGTGTCAGGGGACGGCTACACCTTC	TRBJ1-2	.	TRBV6-1	.
CASSYSGLVSSYEQYF	TGTGCCAGCAGTTACTCGGGCCTGGTCAGTTCCTACGAGCAGTACTTC	TRBJ2-7	.	TRBV6-5	.
CASRPGLAGSAYEQYF	TGTGCCAGCAGGCCGGGACTAGCGGGGTCCGCCTACGAGCAGTACTTC	TRBJ2-7	.	TRBV2	TRBD2
CASSAGGYNEQFF	TGTGCCAGCAGCGCGGGGGGGTACAATGAGCAGTTCTTC	TRBJ2-1	.	TRBV9	TRBD2
CAIRTGEGDNSPLHF	TGTGCCATCAGGACAGGGGAGGGAGATAATTCACCCCTCCACTTT	TRBJ1-6	.	TRBV10-3	TRBD1
CASSLVSGSTGELFF	TGTGCCAGCAGCTTAGTCAGCGGGAGTACCGGGGAGCTGTTTTTT	TRBJ2-2	.	TRBV7-2	TRBD2
CASSRDRNTGELFF	TGTGCCAGCTCACGGGACAGGAACACCGGGGAGCTGTTTTTT	TRBJ2-2	once	TRBV18	TRBD1
CASSRAWTSGVTDTQYF	TGTGCCAGCAGCCGGGCTTGGACTAGCGGGGTCACAGATACGCAGTATTTT	TRBJ2-3	.	TRBV5-8	TRBD2
CASSPGSNQPQHF	TGTGCCAGCAGCCCCGGTAGCAATCAGCCCCAGCATTTT	TRBJ1-5	.	TRBV25-1	.
CASSELANYNEQFF	TGTGCCAGCAGTGAACTAGCGAATTACAATGAGCAGTTCTTC	TRBJ2-1	.	TRBV28	TRBD2
CASSSEPGANVLTF	TGTGCCAGCAGTTCGGAGCCTGGGGCCAACGTCCTGACTTTC	TRBJ2-6	.	TRBV6-5	.
CASSPGTGNYEQYF	TGTGCCAGTAGCCCCGGGACAGGGAACTACGAGCAGTACTTC	TRBJ2-7	few	TRBV19	TRBD1
CASRADRGKASNQPQHF	TGTGCCAGTAGAGCGGACAGGGGGAAAGCTAGCAATCAGCCCCAGCATTTT	TRBJ1-5	.	TRBV19	TRBD1
CASSLDWASTEAFF	TGTGCCAGCAGCTTAGACTGGGCGAGCACTGAAGCTTTCTTT	TRBJ1-1	.	TRBV7-7	.